Sequencing of this T cell receptor (beta chain) was carried out in a study of cytomegalovirus exposure and HLA in healthy donors. Study observations and caveats: Only CMV serostatus was available as immune exposure information.

About this clone itself: Antigen specificity is unknown.

The PCR used 60 Vbeta and 13 Jbeta primers. TCRdb's table, derived via immunoSEQ multiplex PCR, lists solely in-frame clones and lacks some. The repertoire has some 140,000 clones, more than 70% of them found once; the top ten carry roughly 1.2%. Per germline, CDR1 MNHNY and CDR2 SVGAGI (reference sequence). The CDR3 is 15 residues long. The V segment lost 7 bases and the J segment 2 bases; nucleotides outside the gene matches: 10. This TCR derives from a male donor in good health and CMV-seropositive. Source material: PBMCs. The chain carries TRBV6-6 and TRBJ2-7; 8 bases are shared with TRBD2. The CDR3 coding sequence is TGTGCCAGCACGGACGGCGGGAGGCCACCCTACGAGCAGTACTTC. It codes for CASTDGGRPPYEQYF.